The clone carrying this T cell receptor beta chain occurred a few times. Its antigen is undetermined. Unique-molecular-identifier-tagged TCR beta cDNA libraries were used. Each sample of roughly 0.85 to 11 million input T cells yielded 500,000 or so cDNA molecules, so each molecule approximated one T cell. TCRdb re-derived calls from the PCR reads in MiXCR, one entry per CDR3 protein. The data show approximately 690,000 distinct CDR3 sequences, 59% seen once. This sample is part of a study of post-analysis software for immune sequencing data. Study overall: The disease courses covered relapsing-remitting, secondary progressive and progressive-relapsing multiple sclerosis. Overall study results and limits: F-measure co-clustering was strong for batch-matched samples. The study found TRBV5-6, TRBV5-1 and TRBV20-1 among five or six TRBV segments more frequent in patients than controls. The normalized Chao1 diversity of multiple sclerosis patients was significantly lower than that of controls.

This CDR3 contains 15 residues. Per germline, CDR1 SGHRS and CDR2 YFSETQ. The ends lost 0 bases at V and 5 bases at J; junction bases unmatched: 5. The receptor's source is a girl aged 2-10 years with multiple sclerosis. The sequencing input was blood. The chain couples TRBV5-1 to TRBJ2-7; TRBD1 matches 10 bases. The CDR3 reads CASSLGDRGRDEQYF. The DNA for the CDR3 is TGCGCCAGCAGCTTGGGGGACAGGGGACGGGACGAGCAGTACTTC.